A selection of T cell receptor beta chains follows, all from one sample in a study of blood T cell repertoires in COVID-19. The assay was immunoSEQ multiplex PCR, and TCRdb's table has in-frame clones only and misses some. The table lists fewer than 150,000 clones, 78% of them singletons. The specimen was peripheral blood. Receptors were obtained from a man aged 65-85 years with acute or convalescent COVID-19. Both conserved end residues are part of each CDR3. The order of the fields is J gene, clone size, D gene, V gene, CDR3 protein, CDR3 DNA. The D gene is left open where the match is weak. Clone size appears in some rows only: once, few, many, or a class for an expanded clone.

J gene: TRBJ1-1; clone size: -; D gene: -; V gene: TRBV6-5; CDR3 protein: CASTLNTEAFF; CDR3 DNA: TGTGCCAGCACCTTAAACACTGAAGCTTTCTTT
J gene: TRBJ1-1; clone size: -; D gene: -; V gene: TRBV27; CDR3 protein: CASSFQGRVVDTEAFF; CDR3 DNA: TGTGCCAGCAGTTTTCAGGGGCGCGTGGTGGACACTGAAGCTTTCTTT
J gene: TRBJ1-2; clone size: -; D gene: TRBD1; V gene: TRBV19; CDR3 protein: CASSTALGTGFHYGYTF; CDR3 DNA: TGTGCCAGTAGCACGGCCCTAGGGACAGGGTTTCACTATGGCTACACCTTC
J gene: TRBJ2-1; clone size: -; D gene: TRBD2; V gene: TRBV27; CDR3 protein: CASSLFPTSGGYVEQFF; CDR3 DNA: TGTGCCAGCAGTTTATTCCCCACTAGCGGGGGATATGTTGAGCAGTTCTTC
J gene: TRBJ2-2; clone size: -; D gene: TRBD2; V gene: TRBV5-6; CDR3 protein: CASSSGLGWGTGELFF; CDR3 DNA: TGTGCCAGCAGCTCAGGACTAGGCTGGGGCACCGGGGAGCTGTTTTTT
J gene: TRBJ1-2; clone size: -; D gene: -; V gene: TRBV10-3; CDR3 protein: CAIMKQVPGGYTF; CDR3 DNA: TGTGCCATCATGAAGCAGGTCCCGGGAGGCTACACCTTC
J gene: TRBJ1-2; clone size: -; D gene: TRBD1; V gene: TRBV6-5; CDR3 protein: CASSRLGLQGYGYTF; CDR3 DNA: TGTGCCAGCAGCCGATTGGGCCTACAGGGGTATGGCTACACCTTC
J gene: TRBJ1-6; clone size: -; D gene: TRBD1; V gene: TRBV18; CDR3 protein: CASSRDRGDSPLHF; CDR3 DNA: TGTGCCAGCTCAAGGGACAGGGGGGATTCACCCCTCCACTTT
J gene: TRBJ2-2; clone size: -; D gene: -; V gene: TRBV6-5; CDR3 protein: CASSYLENTGELFF; CDR3 DNA: TGTGCCAGCAGTTACCTAGAGAACACCGGGGAGCTGTTTTTT
J gene: TRBJ2-1; clone size: once; D gene: TRBD2; V gene: TRBV4-3; CDR3 protein: CASSQTSGGAYEQFF; CDR3 DNA: TGCGCCAGCAGCCAGACTAGCGGGGGGGCATATGAGCAGTTCTTC
J gene: TRBJ2-1; clone size: -; D gene: TRBD2; V gene: TRBV10-3; CDR3 protein: CAISGASGGAVNEQFF; CDR3 DNA: TGTGCCATCAGTGGGGCCTCGGGGGGGGCTGTGAATGAGCAGTTCTTC
J gene: TRBJ2-1; clone size: -; D gene: -; V gene: TRBV9; CDR3 protein: CASSAAAVSYNEQFF; CDR3 DNA: TGTGCCAGCAGCGCTGCCGCGGTCTCCTACAATGAGCAGTTCTTC
J gene: TRBJ1-1; clone size: -; D gene: -; V gene: TRBV4-3; CDR3 protein: CASSQDGQVLNTEAFF; CDR3 DNA: TGCGCCAGCAGCCAAGATGGTCAGGTGTTGAACACTGAAGCTTTCTTT
J gene: TRBJ1-6; clone size: -; D gene: -; V gene: TRBV7-2; CDR3 protein: CASSLGPGVNSPLHF; CDR3 DNA: TGTGCCAGCAGCTTAGGCCCAGGCGTTAATTCACCCCTCCACTTT
J gene: TRBJ2-7; clone size: -; D gene: TRBD2; V gene: TRBV2; CDR3 protein: CASNRGLVAYEQYF; CDR3 DNA: TGTGCCAGCAACCGAGGACTAGTAGCCTACGAGCAGTACTTC
J gene: TRBJ2-7; clone size: -; D gene: -; V gene: TRBV4-3; CDR3 protein: CASSRGPAYEQYF; CDR3 DNA: TGCGCCAGCAGCCGCGGCCCCGCCTACGAGCAGTACTTC
J gene: TRBJ1-5; clone size: -; D gene: TRBD1; V gene: TRBV5-1; CDR3 protein: CASSLLGGQQPQHF; CDR3 DNA: TGCGCCAGCAGCCTGCTCGGGGGACAGCAGCCCCAGCATTTT
J gene: TRBJ2-2; clone size: -; D gene: TRBD2; V gene: TRBV5-1; CDR3 protein: CASSTFLAGNTGELFF; CDR3 DNA: TGCGCCAGCAGCACTTTTCTAGCGGGTAACACCGGGGAGCTGTTTTTT
J gene: TRBJ1-1; clone size: -; D gene: -; V gene: TRBV9; CDR3 protein: CASSVEWRDTEAFF; CDR3 DNA: TGTGCCAGCAGCGTAGAATGGAGGGACACTGAAGCTTTCTTT
J gene: TRBJ2-1; clone size: once; D gene: -; V gene: TRBV6-5; CDR3 protein: CASSLHRNNEQFF; CDR3 DNA: TGTGCCAGCAGCCTGCACAGAAACAATGAGCAGTTCTTC
J gene: TRBJ1-2; clone size: -; D gene: TRBD1; V gene: TRBV9; CDR3 protein: CASSVQGAYGYTF; CDR3 DNA: TGTGCCAGCAGCGTACAGGGGGCCTATGGCTACACCTTC
J gene: TRBJ1-1; clone size: -; D gene: -; V gene: TRBV4-3; CDR3 protein: CASSQDRSRLNTEAFF; CDR3 DNA: TGCGCCAGCAGCCAAGATCGAAGCAGGCTGAACACTGAAGCTTTCTTT
J gene: TRBJ2-2; clone size: -; D gene: TRBD1; V gene: TRBV4-3; CDR3 protein: CASSQAGTGWTGELFF; CDR3 DNA: TGCGCCAGCAGCCAAGCCGGGACAGGGTGGACCGGGGAGCTGTTTTTT
J gene: TRBJ1-1; clone size: -; D gene: TRBD1; V gene: TRBV7-8; CDR3 protein: CASTPDRADTEAFF; CDR3 DNA: TGTGCCAGCACCCCTGACAGGGCAGACACTGAAGCTTTCTTT
J gene: TRBJ1-2; clone size: -; D gene: TRBD1; V gene: TRBV19; CDR3 protein: CASSIRDRGDYGYTF; CDR3 DNA: TGTGCCAGTAGTATCCGGGACAGGGGAGACTATGGCTACACCTTC
J gene: TRBJ1-3; clone size: -; D gene: -; V gene: TRBV5-1; CDR3 protein: CASSDTGSGNTIYF; CDR3 DNA: TGCGCCAGCAGCGACACAGGCTCTGGAAACACCATATATTTT
J gene: TRBJ1-6; clone size: -; D gene: -; V gene: TRBV9; CDR3 protein: CASSADPSSPLHF; CDR3 DNA: TGTGCCAGCAGCGCAGACCCTAGTTCACCCCTCCACTTT